This TCR beta chain was retrieved from a study of long-term antiretroviral therapy in people with HIV. For this clone: Antigen: not known.

Everyone in the study who had HIV was treated in the United States. Before DNA extraction, roughly 0.85-10 million cryopreserved PBMC were held in the samples. Survey level was the resolution at which the v3.0 immunoSEQ assay ran. For each individual sample, sequencing targeted about 40,000-50,000 T-cell genomes. Repertoires were generated with immunoSEQ multiplex PCR, while TCRdb's copy carries only in-frame clones and drops some. The profile shows roughly 20,000 clones, 80% of them singletons. Study-level findings and limits: Clonal expansions arising prior to ART prevailed in the repertoire at every time point.

The CDR3 runs to 15 residues. The germline V gene encodes CDR1 MNHEY and CDR2 SMNVEV (reference sequence). The V and J ends lost 6 bases and 0 bases, in that order; junction bases with no gene match: 4. This sample comprised unsorted PBMCs, obtained 0.2 years after starting antiretroviral therapy. The sequence was obtained from a woman in her thirties or forties with HIV. The chain is built from TRBV27 and TRBJ2-2; 7 positions match TRBD2. The CDR3 protein is CASSPSGPNTGELFF. Written as DNA, the CDR3 is TGTGCCAGCAGCCCTAGCGGCCCGAACACCGGGGAGCTGTTTTTT.